The 10 T cell receptor beta chains presented below share a single source sample, sequenced in a study of beta chain features in type 1 diabetes (dated by TCRdb to 2016 to 2019). Results and caveats for the whole study, not just this receptor: In all four CD4+ subsets, TCRB CDR3 length was moderately but significantly shorter in type 1 diabetes patients.

No antigen is known for these receptors. The library was built by means of the immunoSEQ multiplex PCR assay. The High Capacity cDNA Reverse Transcription Kit was used to reverse transcribe all of the isolated RNA, meaning that expressed TCRB transcripts were what got sequenced. TCRdb took over this immuneACCESS table, retaining in-frame rearrangements with V and J assigned. Such tables are incomplete; in checked studies, under half of the missing clones stem from an unresolved V gene, and the remainder is unexplained. A total of nearly 700,000 clones appear in this sample, 10% to 15% of them only once. Clones ranked in the top ten supply less than 0.025% of the sample. Sequenced input: naive CD4+ T cells from blood. What the cell subset or site label conveys for this sample: true naive CD4+ T cells. Every receptor here comes from a young man with type 1 diabetes.

This clone occurred a few times. The sample holds other DNA sequences that translate to the same CDR3. The chain is built from TRBV7-2 and TRBJ2-2; D is unresolved. The germline CDR1 and CDR2 sequences are SGHTA and FQGNSA. The V and J ends lost 3 bases and 4 bases respectively, with 6 bases between them. This CDR3 region has 13 residues. The CDR3 coding sequence is TGTGCCAGCAGCTTGGGCGGCACCGGGGAGCTGTTTTTT. Translating it yields CASSLGGTGELFF.

The rearrangement joins TRBV5-1 to TRBJ2-1, with 9 bases lining up with TRBD2. Germline trimming cut 0 bases from V and 15 bases from J; bases unmatched to any gene: 13. This CDR3 spans 15 amino acids. CDR1 is SGHRS and CDR2 is YFSETQ in the germline V gene. In DNA form, the CDR3 reads TGCGCCAGCAGCTTGGGATCAGGGGAGCGGGGGGATCCGTTCTTC. This sequence encodes CASSLGSGERGDPFF.

This clone was detected a few times. The chain is built from TRBV27 and TRBJ2-7; D call uncertain. V was trimmed by 3 bases and J by 4 bases, leaving 13 bases between them. This CDR3 contains 14 residues. CDR1 MNHEY and CDR2 SMNVEV come from the germline V gene (reference sequence). CDR3 in DNA: TGTGCCAGCAGTTTTCACGCGAACCGTTACGAGCAGTACTTC. Its translation: CASSFHANRYEQYF.

V is TRBV14 and J is TRBJ1-6; D remains unclear. This CDR3 comprises 14 residues. CDR1 is SGHDN, CDR2 FVKESK, per germline. V was trimmed by 1 base and J by 7 bases, leaving 8 bases between them. The CDR3 DNA sequence: TGTGCCAGCAGCCAAGTGGGGAGCAATTCACCCCTCCACTTT. Amino acid sequence: CASSQVGSNSPLHF.

The CDR3 here is CASSRLDFDEQYF. In DNA, the CDR3 is TGTGCCAGCAGCCGTTTGGATTTCGACGAGCAGTACTTC. This rearrangement joins TRBV28 to TRBJ2-7; the D is unclear. The germline V gene encodes CDR1 MDHEN and CDR2 SYDVKM. The CDR3 sequence is 13 residues long. Trimming took 6 bases from V and 5 from J, leaving 14 bases between them. Looking up the rest from reference TRBV28 and TRBJ2-7 gives the full variable domain: DVKVTQSSRYLVKRTGEKVFLECVQDMDHENMFWYRQDPGLGLRLIYFSYDVKMKEKGDIPEGYSVSREKKERFSLILESASTNQTSMYLCASSRLDFDEQYFGPGTRLTVT.

The genes are TRBV30 and TRBJ1-5, with TRBD1 as a possible D gene (5 bases). Trimming left V 0 bases short and J 4 bases short, with 7 bases between. CDR1 GTSNPN and CDR2 SVGIG come from the germline V gene (reference sequence). This CDR3 is 13 amino acids long. CDR3 region: CAWSVAGNQPQHF. The CDR3 nucleotides read TGTGCCTGGAGTGTGGCAGGGAATCAGCCCCAGCATTTT.

This clone was counted a few times. This chain uses TRBV29-1 with TRBJ1-1; D unclear. V was shortened by 4 bases and J by 0 bases, with 6 bases between the two germline ends. Germline V gene data show CDR1 as SQVTM and CDR2 as ANQGSEA. This CDR3 has 12 amino acids. The CDR3 is CSVVEVNTEAFF. CDR3 coding DNA: TGCAGCGTTGTGGAGGTGAACACTGAAGCTTTCTTT.

The chain employs TRBV19 and TRBJ2-3, with 9 nucleotides matching TRBD2. The junction had 8 bases not matched to a gene; V was cut back by 2 bases and J by 2 bases. Per germline, CDR1 LNHDA and CDR2 SQIVND (reference sequence). The CDR3 contains 17 residues. The CDR3 DNA follows: TGTGCCAGTAGTATATCGCCGACTAGCGGATACACAGATACGCAGTATTTT. It codes for CASSISPTSGYTDTQYF. Based on the CDR3 plus reference TRBV19 and TRBJ2-3, the full variable domain is DGGITQSPKYLFRKEGQNVTLSCEQNLNHDAMYWYRQDPGQGLRLIYYSQIVNDFQKGDIAEGYSVSREKKESFPLTVTSAQKNPTAFYLCASSISPTSGYTDTQYFGPGTRLTVL.

This clone has a single count. The chain has TRBV6-1 and TRBJ2-5; 8 nucleotides match TRBD1. Germline V lookup: CDR1 MNHNS, CDR2 SASEGT. The length of the CDR3 is 15 residues. The V segment lost 6 bases and the J segment 1 base; nucleotides outside the gene matches: 7. CDR3 DNA: TGTGCCAGCAGCCCCGCTGGACAGGGCCAAGAGACCCAGTACTTC. Its protein is CASSPAGQGQETQYF.

The rearrangement links TRBV30 to TRBJ2-6, with D perhaps matching TRBD1 (5 bases). The germline V gene has CDR1 GTSNPN and CDR2 SVGIG (reference sequence). The CDR3 sequence is 17 residues long. The V end lost 2 bases, the J end lost 3 bases, and 17 bases lay between the germline ends. The CDR3 DNA reads as TGTGCCTGGAGTACCTACCCCGCGACAGTTGGGGCCAACGTCCTGACTTTC. The encoded protein is CAWSTYPATVGANVLTF.